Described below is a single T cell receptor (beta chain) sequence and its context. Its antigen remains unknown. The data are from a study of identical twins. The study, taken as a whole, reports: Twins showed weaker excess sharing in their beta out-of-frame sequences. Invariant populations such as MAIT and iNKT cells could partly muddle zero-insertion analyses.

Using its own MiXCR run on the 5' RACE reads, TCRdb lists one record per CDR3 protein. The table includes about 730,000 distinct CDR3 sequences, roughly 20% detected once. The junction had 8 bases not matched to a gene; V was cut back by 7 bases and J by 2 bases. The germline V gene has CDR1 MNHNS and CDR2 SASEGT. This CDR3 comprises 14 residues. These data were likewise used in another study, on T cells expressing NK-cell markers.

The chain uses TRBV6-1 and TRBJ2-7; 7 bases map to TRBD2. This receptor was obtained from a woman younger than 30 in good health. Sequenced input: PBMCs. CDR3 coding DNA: TGTGCCAGCATTCAAGCGGGGACCGCCTACGAGCAGTACTTC. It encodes CASIQAGTAYEQYF.